A selection of T cell receptor beta chains follows, all from one sample in a study of blood T cell repertoires in COVID-19. TCRdb keeps only in-frame clones here, not all; method: immunoSEQ multiplex PCR. The profile shows some 670,000 clones, around 89% of them singletons. The source material was peripheral blood. The receptors stem from a woman in her late teens or twenties with acute or convalescent COVID-19. Each CDR3 is given with its conserved first and last residue. D genes are given only for firm matches. Clone size is given for some rows only: seen once, a few or many times, or a class if the clone is expanded.

NA	TRBV6-5	TRBJ1-2	TRBD1	TGTGCCAGCAGTTACTACCTGGGACAGAAAGGCGGCTACACCTTC	CASSYYLGQKGGYTF
NA	TRBV6-4	TRBJ2-1	NA	TGTGCCAGCAGTGAATCTGAAGAGGGTGAGCAGTTCTTC	CASSESEEGEQFF
NA	TRBV7-4	TRBJ1-5	NA	TGTGCCAGCAGCTTACGAAAGGGGTGTAGCAATCAGCCCCAGCATTTT	CASSLRKGCSNQPQHF
few	TRBV11-3	TRBJ1-1	TRBD1	TGTGCCAGCAGTTTGGGACAGGGGAACACTGAAGCTTTCTTT	CASSLGQGNTEAFF
NA	TRBV20-1	TRBJ1-4	NA	TGCAGTGCTGGAACAGGTGAAAAACTGTTTTTT	CSAGTGEKLFF
NA	TRBV7-8	TRBJ1-6	NA	TGTGCCAGCAGCTCACAGGATAGTGTGCTCTCACCCCTCCACTTT	CASSSQDSVLSPLHF
few	TRBV5-1	TRBJ1-1	NA	TGCGCCAGCAGCTTGGGGGCCAGTGAAATCACTGAAGCTTTCTTT	CASSLGASEITEAFF
few	TRBV5-1	TRBJ2-1	TRBD2	TGCGCCAGCGGATCCGGGACTAGCGGGGCAGACTACAATGAGCAGTTCTTC	CASGSGTSGADYNEQFF
NA	TRBV7-2	TRBJ2-2	NA	TGTGCCAGCAGCTCACAGAGAACCGGGGAGCTGTTTTTT	CASSSQRTGELFF
NA	TRBV9	TRBJ2-1	TRBD1	TGTGCCAGCAGCGGTCAGACAGGGAGATTCACCTACAATGAGCAGTTCTTC	CASSGQTGRFTYNEQFF
NA	TRBV3-1/TRBV3-2	TRBJ2-3	TRBD2	TGTGCCAGCAGTCAACCGGGACTAGCGGGGGCTGGGGGTAGCACAGATACGCAGTATTTT	CASSQPGLAGAGGSTDTQYF
NA	TRBV7-3	TRBJ1-2	NA	TGTGCCAGCAGCTTAGACGCCGGCGGGGGCAAAGGCTACACCTTC	CASSLDAGGGKGYTF
NA	TRBV10-3	TRBJ2-7	NA	TGTGCCATCAGTGGACACCAGAGTAATTACGAGCAGTACTTC	CAISGHQSNYEQYF
NA	TRBV6-5	TRBJ1-3	NA	TGTGCCACCCTGAGTCTGGTCTCTGGAAACACCATATATTTT	CATLSLVSGNTIYF
NA	TRBV2	TRBJ2-4	NA	TGTGCCAGCAGTGAAGCGGACTTGGGGGGAAACATTCAGTACTTC	CASSEADLGGNIQYF
NA	TRBV24-1	TRBJ1-5	TRBD1	TGTGCCACCATATCGGGACAGGGTATTCAGCCCCAGCATTTT	CATISGQGIQPQHF
NA	TRBV5-3	TRBJ2-7	TRBD2	TGTGCCAGAACGAGGACTAGCGGGGACGTAGATGGGGAGCAGTACTTC	CARTRTSGDVDGEQYF
NA	TRBV7-8	TRBJ1-5	NA	TGTGCCAGCAGCTTAGTGAAGAGTCAGCCCCAGCATTTT	CASSLVKSQPQHF
NA	TRBV3-1/TRBV3-2	TRBJ1-2	NA	TGTGCCAGCAGCCAAGAGGTGCGAGGGTATTATGGCTACACCTTC	CASSQEVRGYYGYTF
NA	TRBV5-6	TRBJ2-7	TRBD1	TGTGCCAGCAGCTGGGGACAGACCAACTACGAGCAGTACTTC	CASSWGQTNYEQYF
NA	TRBV4-1	TRBJ1-1	NA	TGCGCCAGCAGCCACGTTGGGGCAGAGCTTGAAGCTTTCTTT	CASSHVGAELEAFF
NA	TRBV2	TRBJ2-7	TRBD2	TGTGCCAGCAGGCTAAGTAGCGGGGGGGAGAACGAGCAGTACTTC	CASRLSSGGENEQYF
NA	TRBV6-4	TRBJ1-1	NA	TGTGCCAGCAGTGATTCCTTCAGGGGCAGTGCGAACACTGAAGCTTTCTTT	CASSDSFRGSANTEAFF
NA	TRBV14	TRBJ1-1	TRBD1	TGTGCCAGCAGCCGAGGGGACAGCTTATCAGGAGGTGAAGCTTTCTTT	CASSRGDSLSGGEAFF
once	TRBV6-5	TRBJ1-2	TRBD1	TGTGCCAGCGAACGTCCCGGGACAGGGTCCTATGGCTACACCTTC	CASERPGTGSYGYTF